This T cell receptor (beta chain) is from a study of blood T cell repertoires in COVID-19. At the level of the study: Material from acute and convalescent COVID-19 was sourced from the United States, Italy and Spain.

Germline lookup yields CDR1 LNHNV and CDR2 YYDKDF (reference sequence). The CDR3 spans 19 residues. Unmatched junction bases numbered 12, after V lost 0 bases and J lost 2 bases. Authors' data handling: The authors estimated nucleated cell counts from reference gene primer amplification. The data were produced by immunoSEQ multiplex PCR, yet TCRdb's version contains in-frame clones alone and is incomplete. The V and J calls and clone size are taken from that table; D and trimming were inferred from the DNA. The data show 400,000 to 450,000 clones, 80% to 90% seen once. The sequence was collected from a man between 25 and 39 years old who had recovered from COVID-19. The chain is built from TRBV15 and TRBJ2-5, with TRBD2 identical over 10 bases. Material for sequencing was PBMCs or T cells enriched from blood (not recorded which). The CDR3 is CATSRDDVAAGGIQETQYF. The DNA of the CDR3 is TGTGCCACCAGCAGAGATGATGTCGCAGCGGGAGGGATACAAGAGACCCAGTACTTC.